This T cell receptor (beta chain) derives from a study of OX40 agonist ivuxolimab in advanced cancers. In the study overall: Three patients, one with hepatocellular carcinoma and two with cutaneous melanoma, responded partially.

Sequenced by immunoSEQ multiplex PCR; TCRdb stores in-frame clones only, minus some. The sample lists 58,000 or so clones, 75% to 90% occurring once. The germline V gene encodes CDR1 SGDLS and CDR2 YYNGEE. J gave up 4 bases and V 4 bases, and 15 bases lay outside the gene matches. The CDR3 runs to 17 residues. The genes are TRBV9 and TRBJ2-7, with 9 bases lining up with TRBD2. The sample in question was CD4+ or CD8+ T cells sorted from blood, obtained in a trial of the OX40 agonist ivuxolimab. This TCR derives from an adult with an advanced solid tumor such as melanoma, head and neck, liver or kidney cancer. In DNA form, the CDR3 reads TGTGCCAGCAGCCCCCGGGGGCGGGAGGGCCATGGGTACGAGCAGTACTTC. It translates to CASSPRGREGHGYEQYF.